This TCR beta chain is drawn from a study of molecular identifiers for immune sequencing clone quantification (dated by TCRdb to 2017 to 2018). The study in broad terms: In a replicate experiment, RNA from around 18,000 or 91,000 naive CD8 T cells was split into five aliquots, four of which were sequenced. The study was a methods study using CD8 T cells to benchmark molecular-identifier clustering-based TCR repertoire sequencing (MIDCIRS) and TCR RNA copy counting. General findings and caveats noted by the study authors: Even against a background of one million naive CD8 T cells, spiked-in Jurkat TCR RNA amounting to a single cell's worth was reported to be detectable. In CMV-specific effector cells, clones with more than 20 RNA copies accounted for over 97% of molecules, whereas in naive cells such clones accounted for under 1%. Naive libraries contained spiked-in Jurkat TCR RNA (approximately ten copies' worth), which is not part of the donor repertoire. Modeling estimated about three recovered TCR RNA copies per cell, compared with around 9.7 by digital PCR, which implies 25% to 30% capture efficiency. When barcode sub-clustering was not used, chimeric consensus sequences inflated TCR diversity, with chimeras reaching as high as 47%. Highly expanded clone sizes could be underestimated if identical TCR molecules share a barcode.

The table lists this clonotype with many counts. The antigen it recognizes is unknown. No base quality information exists; no much larger clone differs at one position. Germline trimming amounts to 3 bases on V and 0 bases on J, with 3 as the count of junction bases outside the gene matches. In the germline V gene (reference sequence), CDR1 corresponds to LGHDT and CDR2 to YNNKEL. Its CDR3 holds 15 amino acids, cysteine through phenylalanine. Only the CDR3 DNA stays, 45 bases, in frame from base 1. Naive CD8 T cell libraries were made from around 18,000 to 910,000 sorted cells using 10%, 30% or 50% of purified RNA. On a BD FACSAria II, naive CD8 T cells were FACS-sorted as CD8+CD4-CCR7+CD45RA+ and collected into RLT Plus buffer. Detection sensitivity was tested by spiking Jurkat RNA equal to around 11 TCR copies' worth into samples containing 20,000-1,000,000 naive CD8 T cells. Enrichment of CD8 T cells was done with RosetteSep CD8+ T Cell Enrichment Cocktail plus Ficoll-Paque, and ACK red cell lysis came afterward.

The library was obtained by PCR. The sequencing machine was an Illumina HiSeq 4000. Bulk TCR libraries were made following a previously described method, with the TCR primers given in Table S5. The Qiagen AllPrep DNA/RNA kit was used to purify total RNA. Before analysis, reads from multiple sequencing runs of the same library were pooled. The paper's data handling went like this. Reads were retained only if their TCR constant sequence matched exactly, and those retained reads were trimmed to 150 nt and grouped according to their 12-nt molecular barcodes. Within each barcode group, reads were sub-clustered at a 15% Levenshtein threshold, and quality-weighted consensus sequences were built per RNA molecule. Non-functional sequences were excluded, and lower-count sequences lying one edit away from another sequence were also excluded. Based on fitting two negative binomial distributions, any barcode sub-cluster with under 20% of the maximum read count was discarded. Using fastp at Q25 and MiXCR, TCRdb reprocessed the public reads and kept productive beta chains. For every CDR3 protein sequence, its rows merge into one entry that carries the most common genes and DNA. For this entry, the V and J calls and clone size follow TCRdb and not the study's own pipeline. The sample table holds about 640,000 distinct CDR3 sequences, of which just under 20% were seen once. 0.7% to 1% of the sample belongs to the ten largest clones.

The chain joins TRBV3-1 to TRBJ2-3, with TRBD1 identical over 7 junction bases. This clonotype was obtained from a human donor in good health. Some libraries in this study had Jurkat cell RNA spiked in. The sequencing input was naive CD8+ T cells from blood, with Jurkat cell RNA spiked in. The cell subset or site label corresponds to: FACS-sorted CD8+CD4-CCR7+CD45RA+ naive T cells. Here is the DNA: TGTGCCAGCAGCCATACGGGACAGAGCACAGATACGCAGTATTTT. Its product reads: CASSHTGQSTDTQYF.